Listed below are T cell receptor beta chains from one sample, sequenced in a study of cytomegalovirus exposure and HLA in healthy donors. Profiled with immunoSEQ multiplex PCR; TCRdb holds only in-frame clones, not every one. Altogether about 260,000 clones are present, around 90% being singletons, with the ten largest covering 3% to 3.5%. The sequenced material came from PBMCs. The receptors were gathered from a woman aged 30 to 39 in good health and CMV-seronegative. Each CDR3 is given with its conserved first and last residue.

v_gene	CDR3aa
TRBV6-5	CASSPQAQGYNEQFF
TRBV5-4	CASSRADRGPNYGYTF
TRBV4-3	CASSVGLAESYEQYF
TRBV7-3	CASSLKAAVGNEQFF
TRBV29-1	CSVEDLSRASEQFF
TRBV6-5	CASSYLGTEAFF
TRBV11-2	CASSLVKGWTEAFF
TRBV11-2	CASSLEVMGYEQYF
TRBV18	CASSPRERVFSYEQYF
TRBV7-2	CASSLDANSYEQYF
TRBV7-3	CASSRPGYQQENTGELFF
TRBV29-1	CSVETDREPYGYTF
TRBV5-1	CASSLTTREDEQYF
TRBV6-1	CASSPQASNQPQHF
TRBV2	CASSEAVGTIYNEQFF
TRBV27	CASRPGRALYGYTF
TRBV7-2	CASSPNLRGEAFF
TRBV7-3	CASSLGEGWDNEQFF
TRBV29-1	CSAGTGGTEAFF
TRBV4-1	CASSQDFGGDQPQHF
TRBV4-1	CASSPVGRSSYNEQFF
TRBV18	CASSPIGGSSADTQYF
TRBV6-5	CASSYLASSGNTIYF
TRBV6-5	CASTPRGGIGYGYTF
TRBV14	CASSQDPSGSSEQYF